A selection of T cell receptor beta chains follows, all from one sample in a study of T cell responses to AZD1222 COVID-19 vaccine. Some clones are missing from TCRdb's copy, which holds only in-frame ones; the method was immunoSEQ multiplex PCR. This repertoire shows about 56,000 clones, approximately 86% found once; its top ten account for 6.9%. Sample: peripheral blood, taken 28 days after the second AZD1222 dose. These receptors came from an adult who received the AZD1222 COVID-19 vaccine. Each CDR3 is given with its conserved first and last residue. D genes are given only for firm matches. Clone size, where shown, is once, few, many, or a class for clones that have expanded.

clone_size	v_call	d_call	j_call	cdr3_nt	cdr3_aa
-	TRBV28	TRBD2	TRBJ2-7	TGTGCCAGCAGTTTATTGACTAGCGGTCTCTACGAGCAGTACTTC	CASSLLTSGLYEQYF
-	TRBV6-4	-	TRBJ2-7	TGTGCCAGTGAGAACCTAGCCGCTTCCTCCTACGAGCAGTACTTC	CASENLAASSYEQYF
-	TRBV5-1	-	TRBJ2-3	TGCGCCAGCAGCCCACTCCCTCGGGATACGCAGTATTTT	CASSPLPRDTQYF
-	TRBV6-5	-	TRBJ1-2	TGTGCCAGCAGTTACTCAGGCAGTCCTAACTATGGCTACACCTTC	CASSYSGSPNYGYTF
-	TRBV5-1	-	TRBJ1-2	TGCGCCAGCAGCTCCTCAACAGGGAACTATGGCTACACCTTC	CASSSSTGNYGYTF
once	TRBV7-9	-	TRBJ1-1	TGTGCCAGCAGCTTTACTGGCCACATTGAAGCTTTCTTT	CASSFTGHIEAFF
-	TRBV21-1	-	TRBJ1-1	TGTGCCAGCAGCCCACAGGGGGCTGTCACTGAAGCTTTCTTT	CASSPQGAVTEAFF
-	TRBV7-2	-	TRBJ1-2	TGTGCCAGCAGCCGCGATGGGGTCAGGGATAGAGGCTACACCTTC	CASSRDGVRDRGYTF
-	TRBV28	TRBD2	TRBJ2-3	TGTGCCAGCAAGACAATCTCTTTAACGGGAGGGCCTGTCCTCACAGATACGCAGTATTTT	CASKTISLTGGPVLTDTQYF
-	TRBV5-4	-	TRBJ1-1	TGTGCCAGCAGCTTGGGGGGGGAACAGAACACTGAAGCTTTCTTT	CASSLGGEQNTEAFF
-	TRBV9	-	TRBJ1-6	TGTGCCAGTTCCTCACAGGGTAATAATTCACCCCTCCACTTT	CASSSQGNNSPLHF
once	TRBV2	-	TRBJ2-3	TGTGCCAGCACCCTTAGCGGCGCCACAGATACGCAGTATTTT	CASTLSGATDTQYF
-	TRBV7-9	-	TRBJ1-2	TGTGCCAGCAGCTTAGTAGGGAGGGACAACTATGGCTACACCTTC	CASSLVGRDNYGYTF
-	TRBV5-1	-	TRBJ1-4	TGCGCCAGCAGCTTGGTGGCCCCAGGAACAACTAATGAAAAACTGTTTTTT	CASSLVAPGTTNEKLFF
-	TRBV24-1	-	TRBJ2-1	TGTGCCACCAGTGACCCTTATGAGGGGAGCTCCTACAATGAGCAGTTCTTC	CATSDPYEGSSYNEQFF
-	TRBV11-3	-	TRBJ2-7	TGTGCCAGCAGCTTAGATGGGACAAGGCAGTACTTC	CASSLDGTRQYF
-	TRBV6-5	TRBD1	TRBJ1-1	TGTGCCAGCACCGTAGCAGGGGGATCTGAAGCTTTCTTT	CASTVAGGSEAFF
-	TRBV7-9	-	TRBJ2-7	TGTGCCAGCAGCTTAGGCAGGGGGAGGTACGAGCAGTACTTC	CASSLGRGRYEQYF
-	TRBV11-1	-	TRBJ2-2	TGTGCCAGCAGCTTTCGGGGCGCGGCTACCGGGGAGCTGTTTTTT	CASSFRGAATGELFF
few	TRBV9	TRBD2	TRBJ2-1	TGTGCCAGCAGCGTACTAGCGGGGAGCTCCTACAATGAGCAGTTCTTC	CASSVLAGSSYNEQFF
-	TRBV3-1/TRBV3-2	-	TRBJ1-6	TGTGCCAGCAGCCAAGTACGGTCGCGGTATAATTCACCCCTCCACTTT	CASSQVRSRYNSPLHF
-	TRBV10-3	-	TRBJ1-5	TGTGCCATCGGCGCGGACGGAAGTTATAGCAATCAGCCCCAGCATTTT	CAIGADGSYSNQPQHF
-	TRBV11-2	-	TRBJ1-1	TGTGCCAGCAGCTTAGAGTGGAGACAAAGGAACACTGAAGCTTTCTTT	CASSLEWRQRNTEAFF
-	TRBV19	-	TRBJ2-7	TGTGCCAGTAGTACCGGGGACTCCTCCGAGCAGTACTTC	CASSTGDSSEQYF
-	TRBV12-3/TRBV12-4	-	TRBJ1-5	TGTGCCACCCAGGGGATGGCAAATCAGCCCCAGCATTTT	CATQGMANQPQHF
once	TRBV19	-	TRBJ1-1	TGTGCCAGTAGTATCCAGGTGAACACTGAAGCTTTCTTT	CASSIQVNTEAFF
-	TRBV3-1/TRBV3-2	TRBD1	TRBJ2-7	TGTGCCAGCAGCCGGGCTTCGGACAGGGGATCGCGCGAGCAGTACTTC	CASSRASDRGSREQYF
-	TRBV10-3	-	TRBJ2-5	TGTGCCATCAGTGAGTCGCTCGGGACCCAGTACTTC	CAISESLGTQYF
-	TRBV30	TRBD1	TRBJ1-4	TGTGCCTGGGGGGGACCGGGACAGGGGGATGAAAAACTGTTTTTT	CAWGGPGQGDEKLFF
-	TRBV11-3	TRBD2	TRBJ2-3	TGTGCCAGCAGCGCGGGACTAGGAGGGGTAACAGATACGCAGTATTTT	CASSAGLGGVTDTQYF
-	TRBV2	TRBD1	TRBJ1-1	TGTGCCAGCAGCACCCGGACAGGGAGCGCTGAAGCTTTCTTT	CASSTRTGSAEAFF
-	TRBV7-2	TRBD2	TRBJ2-3	TGTGCCAGCAGCTTTGGACTAGCCACAGATACGCAGTATTTT	CASSFGLATDTQYF
-	TRBV6-6	-	TRBJ1-3	TGTGCCAGCAGTTCCCCTTGGACTTGGTCTGGAAACACCATATATTTT	CASSSPWTWSGNTIYF
-	TRBV5-5	-	TRBJ2-1	TGTGCCAGCAGCTTGGTGGGACCTCTCAATGAGCAGTTCTTC	CASSLVGPLNEQFF
-	TRBV4-3	-	TRBJ2-1	TGCGCCAGCAGCCAAGAGGCGGCGGGGGCGCAGTTCTTC	CASSQEAAGAQFF
-	TRBV7-9	TRBD1	TRBJ2-1	TGTGCCAGCAGCTTAGCAGGACAGGGTACCTACAATGAGCAGTTCTTC	CASSLAGQGTYNEQFF
-	TRBV18	-	TRBJ2-5	TGTGCCAGCTCTGTATGGCAGGGTGCGGAGACCCAGTACTTC	CASSVWQGAETQYF
few	TRBV5-1	-	TRBJ1-2	TGCGCCAGCAGCGGAACGGACAGTCGGGGTGGCTACACCTTC	CASSGTDSRGGYTF
-	TRBV10-3	-	TRBJ1-2	TGTGCCATCAGTGAGCGACAGACTCCGGAGGGCTACACCTTC	CAISERQTPEGYTF
-	TRBV27	-	TRBJ1-3	TGTGCCAGCAGTTTATCGAGGGACACCATATATTTT	CASSLSRDTIYF
-	TRBV19	-	TRBJ1-6	TGTGCCAGTAGTATTGCCGGAGTCAGATCCAACTCCTATAATTCACCCCTCCACTTT	CASSIAGVRSNSYNSPLHF